Listed below are T cell receptor beta chains from one sample, sequenced in a study of regulatory T cells in long-lasting Graves disease. TCRdb processed the multiplex PCR reads anew with MiXCR; each CDR3 protein has one entry. The sample yields approximately 690,000 distinct CDR3 sequences, about 32% seen once. The sample in question was peripheral blood mononuclear cells (PBMCs), obtained when the disease was refractory, from a patient treated with antithyroid drugs. Source of these receptors: a female donor with Graves disease. Each CDR3 is given with its conserved first and last residue. The order of the fields is V gene, D gene, J gene, clone size, CDR3 protein, CDR3 DNA. A D gene is named only where the DNA matches it firmly. Size values are once, few and many counts, or a class for expanded clones, and some rows have none.

TRBV27,-,TRBJ1-4,-,CASSLSSGFENEKLFF,TGTGCCAGCAGTTTATCCTCGGGCTTTGAGAATGAAAAACTGTTTTTT
TRBV2,-,TRBJ1-5,few,CASRLQGPSNQPQHF,TGTGCCAGCAGACTCCAGGGCCCCAGCAATCAGCCCCAGCATTTT
TRBV6-1,TRBD2,TRBJ2-2,-,CASTLRTSGRKDTGELFF,TGTGCCAGCACCCTTCGGACTAGCGGGAGGAAGGACACCGGGGAGCTGTTTTTT
TRBV4-2,TRBD1,TRBJ1-6,-,CASSPGGEYSYNSPLHF,TGTGCCAGCAGCCCAGGGGGGGAGTACTCTTATAATTCACCCCTCCACTTT
TRBV11-2,TRBD1,TRBJ2-2,few,CASSSRGLRAGELFF,TGTGCCAGCAGCTCCAGGGGGTTACGGGCCGGGGAGCTGTTTTTT
TRBV2,-,TRBJ2-6,-,CASRWTLLSGANVLTF,TGTGCCAGCAGGTGGACACTCCTGTCTGGGGCCAACGTCCTGACTTTC
TRBV29-1,-,TRBJ2-5,many,CSAVGVLETQYF,TGCAGCGCGGTGGGTGTGTTGGAGACCCAGTACTTC
TRBV30,-,TRBJ1-2,-,CAWTGQPNYGYTF,TGTGCCTGGACTGGACAGCCTAACTATGGCTACACCTTC
TRBV9,TRBD1,TRBJ1-1,few,CASRGGTVGENTEAFF,TGTGCCAGCAGAGGCGGGACAGTGGGGGAGAACACTGAAGCTTTCTTT
TRBV27,TRBD2,TRBJ2-7,many,CASSLLSGTSGRREQYF,TGTGCCAGCAGTCTTCTTTCCGGGACTAGCGGGAGGCGCGAGCAGTACTTC
TRBV28,-,TRBJ1-2,few,CASSSPWDGYTF,TGTGCCAGCAGCTCCCCTTGGGACGGCTACACCTTC
TRBV28,TRBD1,TRBJ2-1,-,CASSSTYRWTGSFDEQFF,TGTGCCAGCAGCTCCACATATCGCTGGACAGGGTCGTTCGATGAGCAGTTCTTC